This TCR beta chain was sequenced in a study of blood T cell repertoires in COVID-19. Looking at the study overall: The United States, Italy and Spain supplied acute and convalescent COVID-19 samples. PBMCs, B-cell-depleted T cells, or T cells were the source of the cDNA or gDNA that made up the material.

This clone was seen a few times. Methods used by the authors: By means of reference gene primer amplification, nucleated cell counts were estimated. Sequencing was performed with immunoSEQ multiplex PCR; in TCRdb, only in-frame clones are kept and a portion is missing. V and J calls and clone size are given by that table; D and trimming were obtained from the DNA. This table holds around 190,000 clones, 84% found once. Germline CDR1 and CDR2: LNHDA and SQIVND (reference sequence). The CDR3 contains 13 residues. V was cut by 3 bases and J by 3 bases, with 5 bases left in between. The V call is TRBV19, the J call TRBJ1-4; D is unclear. The sample was peripheral blood. The receptor was isolated from a human donor in a cohort sampled during active COVID-19. The CDR3 DNA follows: TGTGCCAGTAGTATCGGTCCTAATGAAAAACTGTTTTTT. Its translation: CASSIGPNEKLFF.